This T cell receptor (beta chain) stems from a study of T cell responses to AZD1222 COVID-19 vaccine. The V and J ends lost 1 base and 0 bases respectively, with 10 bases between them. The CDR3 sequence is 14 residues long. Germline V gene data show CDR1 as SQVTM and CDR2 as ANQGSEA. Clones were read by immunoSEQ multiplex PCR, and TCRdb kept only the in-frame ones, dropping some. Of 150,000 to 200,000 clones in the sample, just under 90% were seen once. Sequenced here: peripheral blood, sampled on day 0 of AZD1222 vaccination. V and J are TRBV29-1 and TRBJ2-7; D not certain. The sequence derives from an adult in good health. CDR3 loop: CSVEVGGSSYEQYF. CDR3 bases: TGCAGCGTTGAAGTTGGCGGAAGCTCCTACGAGCAGTACTTC.